What follows describes a single T cell receptor beta chain. Its antigen is not known. This record belongs to a study of T cell responses to AZD1222 COVID-19 vaccine. Broader study findings: Repertoire sampling was restricted to post-peak T cell response timepoints. Possibly, clonal diversity was underestimated; donors were largely white British and included more females.

Germline-derived CDR1 and CDR2 are LGHNT and FRNRAP. The CDR3 contains 13 residues. V shed 1 base, J shed 7 bases, and the junction held 3 bases outside the gene matches. The data were produced by immunoSEQ multiplex PCR, yet TCRdb's version contains in-frame clones alone and is incomplete. The sample comprises approximately 150,000 clones, roughly 92% of which are singletons, and over 1.5% rests with the top ten. This TCR was sampled from an adult in good health. The input for sequencing was peripheral blood, taken on day 0 of AZD1222 vaccination. The rearrangement uses TRBV12-5 and TRBJ1-2, with 7 positions matching TRBD1. The CDR3 nucleotides are TGTGCTAGTGGTTTGGAGGGGGCGTCTGGCTACACCTTC. Translation: CASGLEGASGYTF.